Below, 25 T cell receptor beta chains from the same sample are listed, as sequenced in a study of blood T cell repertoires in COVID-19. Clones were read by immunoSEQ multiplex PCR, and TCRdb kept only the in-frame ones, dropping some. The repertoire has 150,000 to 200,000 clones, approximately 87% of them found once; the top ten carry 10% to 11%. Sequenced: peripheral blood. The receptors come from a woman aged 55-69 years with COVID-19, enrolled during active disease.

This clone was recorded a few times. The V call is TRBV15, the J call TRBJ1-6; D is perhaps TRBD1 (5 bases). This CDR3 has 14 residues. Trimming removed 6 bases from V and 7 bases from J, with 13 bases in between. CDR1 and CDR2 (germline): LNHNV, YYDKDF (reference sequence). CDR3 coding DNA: TGTGCCACCAGGGGCGGGACGGGGAATTCACCCCTCCACTTT. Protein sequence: CATRGGTGNSPLHF.

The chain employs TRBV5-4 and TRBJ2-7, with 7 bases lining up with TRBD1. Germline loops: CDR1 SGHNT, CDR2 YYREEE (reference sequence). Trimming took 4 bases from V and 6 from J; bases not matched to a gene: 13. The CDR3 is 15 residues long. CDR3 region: CASSPVARGSTEQYF. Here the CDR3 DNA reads TGTGCCAGCAGCCCCGTGGCCAGGGGGTCTACCGAGCAGTACTTC.

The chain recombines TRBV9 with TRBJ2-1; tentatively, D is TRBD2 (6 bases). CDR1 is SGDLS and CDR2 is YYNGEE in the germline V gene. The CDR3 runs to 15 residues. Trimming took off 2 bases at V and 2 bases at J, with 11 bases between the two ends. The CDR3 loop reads CASSVAGSPYNEQFF. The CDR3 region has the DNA TGTGCCAGCAGCGTGGCCGGGAGCCCCTACAATGAGCAGTTCTTC.

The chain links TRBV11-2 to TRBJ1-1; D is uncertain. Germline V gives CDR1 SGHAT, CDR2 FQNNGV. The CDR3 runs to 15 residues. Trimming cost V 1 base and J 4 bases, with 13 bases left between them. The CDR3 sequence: CASSLGHGLGTEAFF. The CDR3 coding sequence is TGTGCCAGCAGCTTAGGACACGGATTGGGCACTGAAGCTTTCTTT.

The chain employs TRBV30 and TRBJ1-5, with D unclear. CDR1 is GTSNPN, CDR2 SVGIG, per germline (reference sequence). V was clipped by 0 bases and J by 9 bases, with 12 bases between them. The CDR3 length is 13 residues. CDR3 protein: CAWSVPGLGPQHF. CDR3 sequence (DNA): TGTGCCTGGAGTGTACCGGGGTTGGGGCCCCAGCATTTT.

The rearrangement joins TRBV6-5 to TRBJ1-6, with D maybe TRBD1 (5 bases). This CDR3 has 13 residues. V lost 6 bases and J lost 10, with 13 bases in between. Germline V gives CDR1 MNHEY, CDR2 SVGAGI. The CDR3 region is CASRKGVGSPLHF. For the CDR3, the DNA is TGTGCCAGCAGGAAAGGGGTAGGCTCACCCCTCCACTTT.

The CDR3 spells CASSSERGYEQFF. The CDR3 coding sequence is TGTGCCAGCAGTTCCGAAAGGGGTTACGAGCAGTTCTTC. The V and J genes are TRBV6-4 and TRBJ2-1; perhaps TRBD1 as D (5 bases). CDR1 MRHNA and CDR2 SNTAGT come from the germline V gene. Trimming stripped 5 bases from V and 10 bases from J, with 15 bases between. The CDR3 contains 13 residues.

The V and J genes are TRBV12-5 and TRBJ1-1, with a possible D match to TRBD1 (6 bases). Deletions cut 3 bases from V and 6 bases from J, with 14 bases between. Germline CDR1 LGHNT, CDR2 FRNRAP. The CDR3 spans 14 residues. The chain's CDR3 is CASGLETGKAEAFF. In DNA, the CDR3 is TGTGCTAGTGGTTTAGAGACAGGTAAGGCTGAAGCTTTCTTT.

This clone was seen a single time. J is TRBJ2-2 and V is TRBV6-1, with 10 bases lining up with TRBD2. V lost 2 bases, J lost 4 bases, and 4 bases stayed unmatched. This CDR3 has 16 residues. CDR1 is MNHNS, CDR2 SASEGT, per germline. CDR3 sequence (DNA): TGTGCCAGCAGTGAACTAGCGGGAGCTGGCACCGGGGAGCTGTTTTTT. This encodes CASSELAGAGTGELFF.

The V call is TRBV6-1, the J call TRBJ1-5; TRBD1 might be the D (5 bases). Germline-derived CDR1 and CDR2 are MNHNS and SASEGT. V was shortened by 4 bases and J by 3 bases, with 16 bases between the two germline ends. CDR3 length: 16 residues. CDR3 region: CASSAPGGAHNQPQHF. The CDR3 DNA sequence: TGTGCCAGCAGTGCCCCTGGAGGGGCCCACAATCAGCCCCAGCATTTT.

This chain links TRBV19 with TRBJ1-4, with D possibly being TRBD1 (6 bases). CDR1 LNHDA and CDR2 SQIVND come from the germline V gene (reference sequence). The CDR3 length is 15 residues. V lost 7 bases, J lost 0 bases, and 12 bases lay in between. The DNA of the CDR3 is TGTGCCAGTAAGGGCAGGGGTGCAACTAATGAAAAACTGTTTTTT. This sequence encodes CASKGRGATNEKLFF.

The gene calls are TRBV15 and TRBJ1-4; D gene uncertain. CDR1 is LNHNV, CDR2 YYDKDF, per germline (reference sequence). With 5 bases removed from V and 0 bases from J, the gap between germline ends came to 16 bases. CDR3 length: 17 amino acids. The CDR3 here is CATSYRRTPTTNEKLFF. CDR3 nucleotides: TGTGCCACCAGCTATAGGAGAACACCAACAACTAATGAAAAACTGTTTTTT.

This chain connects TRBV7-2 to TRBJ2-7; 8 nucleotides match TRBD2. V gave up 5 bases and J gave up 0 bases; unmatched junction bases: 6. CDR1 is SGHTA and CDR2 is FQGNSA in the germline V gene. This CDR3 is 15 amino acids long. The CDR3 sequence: CASSRRGGSSYEQYF. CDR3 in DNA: TGTGCCAGCAGCCGCCGGGGGGGAAGCTCCTACGAGCAGTACTTC.

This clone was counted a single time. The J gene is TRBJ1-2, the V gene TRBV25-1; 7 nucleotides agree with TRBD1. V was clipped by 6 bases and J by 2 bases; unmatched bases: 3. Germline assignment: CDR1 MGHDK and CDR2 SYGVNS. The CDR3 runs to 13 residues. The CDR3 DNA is TGTGCCAGCAGGGGGACAGAGAACTATGGCTACACCTTC. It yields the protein CASRGTENYGYTF.

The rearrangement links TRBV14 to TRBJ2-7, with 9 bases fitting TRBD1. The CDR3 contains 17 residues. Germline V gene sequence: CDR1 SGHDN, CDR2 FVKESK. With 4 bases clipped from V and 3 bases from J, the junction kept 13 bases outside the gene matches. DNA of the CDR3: TGTGCCAGCAGCCCCACTAACAGGGGGCAATTATACTACGAGCAGTACTTC. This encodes CASSPTNRGQLYYEQYF.

The CDR3 is CASSIYRGQGYGYTF. CDR3 sequence (DNA): TGTGCCAGTAGTATCTATAGGGGACAGGGCTATGGCTACACCTTC. The chain has TRBV19 and TRBJ1-2, with 9 bases fitting TRBD1. The CDR3 is made up of 15 amino acids. CDR1 is LNHDA and CDR2 is SQIVND in the germline V gene (reference sequence). V gave up 3 bases and J gave up 4 bases; unmatched junction bases: 6. The whole variable domain, filled in from reference TRBV19 and TRBJ1-2, reads DGGITQSPKYLFRKEGQNVTLSCEQNLNHDAMYWYRQDPGQGLRLIYYSQIVNDFQKGDIAEGYSVSREKKESFPLTVTSAQKNPTAFYLCASSIYRGQGYGYTFGSGTRLTVV.

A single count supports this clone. CDR3 in DNA: TGTGCCAGCAGCCAAGTTAATAGCGGGGTGAACACCGGGGAGCTGTTTTTT. This sequence encodes CASSQVNSGVNTGELFF. This chain links TRBV4-2 with TRBJ2-2; 8 bases agree with TRBD2. J gave up 1 base and V 1 base, and 5 bases lay outside the gene matches. The germline V gene encodes CDR1 LGHNA and CDR2 YNFKEQ. The CDR3 covers 17 residues.

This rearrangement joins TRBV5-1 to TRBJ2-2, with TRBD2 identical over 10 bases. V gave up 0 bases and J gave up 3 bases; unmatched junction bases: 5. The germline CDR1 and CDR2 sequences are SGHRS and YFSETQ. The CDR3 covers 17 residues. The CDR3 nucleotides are TGCGCCAGCAGCTTGGCCATAGCGGGAGGTCACACCGGGGAGCTGTTTTTT. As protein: CASSLAIAGGHTGELFF.

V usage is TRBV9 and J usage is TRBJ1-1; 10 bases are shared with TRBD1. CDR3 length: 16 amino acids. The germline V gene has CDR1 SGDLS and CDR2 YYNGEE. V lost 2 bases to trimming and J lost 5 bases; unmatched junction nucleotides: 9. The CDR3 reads CASSVRPGQGNTEAFF. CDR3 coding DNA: TGTGCCAGCAGCGTTAGACCGGGACAGGGGAATACTGAAGCTTTCTTT. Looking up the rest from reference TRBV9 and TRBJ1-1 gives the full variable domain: DSGVTQTPKHLITATGQRVTLRCSPRSGDLSVYWYQQSLDQGLQFLIQYYNGEERAKGNILERFSAQQFPDLHSELNLSSLELGDSALYFCASSVRPGQGNTEAFFGQGTRLTVV.

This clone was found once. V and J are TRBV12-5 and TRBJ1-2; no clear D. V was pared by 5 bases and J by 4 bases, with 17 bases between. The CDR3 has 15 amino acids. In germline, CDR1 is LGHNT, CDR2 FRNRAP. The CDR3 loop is CASGTSSLEGYGYTF. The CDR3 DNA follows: TGTGCTAGTGGTACCAGTAGCCTTGAGGGCTATGGCTACACCTTC.

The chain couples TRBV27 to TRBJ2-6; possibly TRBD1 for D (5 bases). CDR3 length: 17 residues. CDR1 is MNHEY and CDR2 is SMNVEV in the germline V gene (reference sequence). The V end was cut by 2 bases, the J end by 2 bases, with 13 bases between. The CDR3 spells CASSLQGVPAGANVLTF. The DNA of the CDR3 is TGTGCCAGCAGTTTACAGGGTGTACCCGCTGGGGCCAACGTCCTGACTTTC.

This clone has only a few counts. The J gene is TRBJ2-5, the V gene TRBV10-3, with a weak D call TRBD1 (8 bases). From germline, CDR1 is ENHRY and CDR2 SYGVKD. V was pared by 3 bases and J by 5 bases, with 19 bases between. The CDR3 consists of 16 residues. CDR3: CAISDRTGRARETQYF. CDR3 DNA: TGTGCCATCAGTGACAGGACAGGGAGGGCAAGGGAGACCCAGTACTTC.

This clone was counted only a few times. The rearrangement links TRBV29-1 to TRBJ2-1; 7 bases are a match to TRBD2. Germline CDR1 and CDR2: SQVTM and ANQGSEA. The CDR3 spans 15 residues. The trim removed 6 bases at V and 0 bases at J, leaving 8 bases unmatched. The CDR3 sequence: CSVGGTESSYNEQFF. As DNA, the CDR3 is TGCAGCGTGGGGGGGACGGAGAGCTCCTACAATGAGCAGTTCTTC.

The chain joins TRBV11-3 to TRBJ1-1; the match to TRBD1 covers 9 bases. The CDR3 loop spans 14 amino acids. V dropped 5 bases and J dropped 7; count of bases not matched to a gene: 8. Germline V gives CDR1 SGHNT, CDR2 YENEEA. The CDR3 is CASSTGQGRLEAFF. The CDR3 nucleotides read TGTGCCAGCAGCACCGGACAGGGGCGCCTTGAAGCTTTCTTT.

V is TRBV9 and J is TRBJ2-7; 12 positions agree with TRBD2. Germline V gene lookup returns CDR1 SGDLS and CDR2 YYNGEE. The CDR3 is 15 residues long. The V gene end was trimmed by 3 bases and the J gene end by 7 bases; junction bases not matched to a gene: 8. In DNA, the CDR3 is TGTGCCAGCAGCGCCCTAGCGGGAGGGCCGGGGGAGCAGTACTTC. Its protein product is CASSALAGGPGEQYF.